A selection of T cell receptor beta chains follows, all from one sample in a study of human T cells and chemical hapten exposure. TCRdb itself ran the RACE reads through MiXCR, one entry per CDR3 protein. The table records about 190,000 distinct CDR3 sequences, under 30% of them present only once. Sample: whole blood, taken in connection with sensitization to the hapten diphenylcyclopropenone (DPC). The receptors were gathered from a woman aged 40-49 years with alopecia areata. Some clones in this sample may be carry-over from other donors' samples. Each CDR3 is given with its conserved first and last residue. A D gene is named only where the DNA matches it firmly. Where a row states a size, it is once, few, many or the class of an expanded clone; other rows omit it.

v_gene	abundance	len	j_gene	d_gene	CDR3nt	CDR3aa
TRBV20-1	.	13	TRBJ2-1	TRBD2	TGCAGTGCTAACGCGGGAGGGAGAAATGAGCAGTTCTTC	CSANAGGRNEQFF
TRBV27	.	15	TRBJ2-7	.	TGTGCCAGCAGTTTATCTCCCACAGGGCCCTACGAGCAGTACTTC	CASSLSPTGPYEQYF
TRBV6-5	.	14	TRBJ1-2	.	TGTGCCAGCAGTCAACAAGGAAGTCGCTATGGCTACACCTTC	CASSQQGSRYGYTF
TRBV28	.	12	TRBJ2-7	.	TGTGCCAGCAGTGCCGTTATGTTCGAGCAGTACTTC	CASSAVMFEQYF
TRBV20-1	few	14	TRBJ2-7	.	TGCAGTGCTAGAATACCGGGCCCGGCCTCCGAGCAGTACTTC	CSARIPGPASEQYF
TRBV28	many	13	TRBJ2-7	.	TGTGCCAGCAGTTGGGGCGGGACCTACGAGCAGTACTTC	CASSWGGTYEQYF
TRBV20-1	.	14	TRBJ1-1	.	TGCAGTGCTAGAGATGCTACTAAAAACACTGAAGCTTTCTTT	CSARDATKNTEAFF
TRBV27	.	15	TRBJ2-3	TRBD2	TGTGCCAGCAGACCCCCCGGGACTATCACAGATACGCAGTATTTT	CASRPPGTITDTQYF
TRBV20-1	few	18	TRBJ2-7	.	TGCAGTGCTCACCTCAACGGGATGGGCGGGACCACCCCCTACGAGCAGTACTTC	CSAHLNGMGGTTPYEQYF
TRBV4-3	few	15	TRBJ1-4	.	TGCGCCAGCAGCCAAGATCGAGTCGGAATTGAAAAACTGTTTTTT	CASSQDRVGIEKLFF
TRBV18	many	16	TRBJ1-1	.	TGTGCCAGCTCACCATTTACAGGGACTATGAACACTGAAGCTTTCTTT	CASSPFTGTMNTEAFF
TRBV28	.	16	TRBJ1-5	TRBD1	TGTGCCAGCAGTTCCGGACAGGGCCCCCGGGATCAGCCCCAGCATTTT	CASSSGQGPRDQPQHF
TRBV29-1	few	14	TRBJ2-1	TRBD2	TGCAGCGTGGTGACTAGCGGGAGGTACAATGAGCAGTTCTTC	CSVVTSGRYNEQFF
TRBV28	.	15	TRBJ2-3	TRBD2	TGTGCCAGCAGTCCCCACGGAGCGGGGACAGATACGCAGTATTTT	CASSPHGAGTDTQYF
TRBV12-3/TRBV12-4	.	16	TRBJ2-1	TRBD1	TGTGCCAGCAGTTTACCACGGGACAGCAACTACAATGAGCAGTTCTTC	CASSLPRDSNYNEQFF
TRBV6-5	.	16	TRBJ2-1	TRBD2	TGTGCCAGCAGTCAGACAGCGGGAGGGACCTACAATGAGCAGTTCTTC	CASSQTAGGTYNEQFF
TRBV6-1	.	15	TRBJ1-2	.	TGTGCCAGCAGTGAATGGCGGACGGGCGTCCCATCGTGCACCTTC	CASSEWRTGVPSCTF
TRBV7-9	.	15	TRBJ1-2	TRBD1	TGTGCCAGCAGCCCTGGACAGGGGATAGACTATGGCTACACCTTC	CASSPGQGIDYGYTF